This T cell receptor beta chain was identified during a study of blood T cell repertoires in COVID-19. Study as a whole: The study drew acute and convalescent COVID-19 samples from the United States, Italy and Spain.

There are 16 residues in the CDR3. Germline-derived CDR1 and CDR2 are SGHRS and YFSETQ. The V gene end was trimmed by 4 bases and the J gene end by 1 base; junction bases not matched to a gene: 7. The table came from immunoSEQ multiplex PCR; TCRdb's copy has only in-frame clones and leaves some out. The repertoire holds 250,000 to 350,000 clones, with 85% to 90% as singletons. Seattle participants joined during active infection and were tracked over time. This clonotype was sampled from a woman in her twenties or thirties with COVID-19, enrolled during active disease. The chain carries TRBV5-1 and TRBJ1-3; 8 positions agree with TRBD1. The sample taken for sequencing was peripheral blood. CDR3 residues: CASSRDRGASGNTIYF. Written as DNA, the CDR3 is TGCGCCAGCAGCCGAGACAGGGGAGCTTCTGGAAACACCATATATTTT.